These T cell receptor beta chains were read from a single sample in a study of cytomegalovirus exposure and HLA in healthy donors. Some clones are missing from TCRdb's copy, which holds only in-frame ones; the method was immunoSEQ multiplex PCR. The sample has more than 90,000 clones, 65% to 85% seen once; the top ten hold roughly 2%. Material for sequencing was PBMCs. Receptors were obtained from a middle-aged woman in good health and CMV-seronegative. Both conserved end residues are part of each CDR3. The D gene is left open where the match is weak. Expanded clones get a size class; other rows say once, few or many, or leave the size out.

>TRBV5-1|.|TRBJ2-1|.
TGCGCCAGCAGCACCCCGGAGCGTGCAGTGTCCAATGAGCAGTTCTTC
CASSTPERAVSNEQFF
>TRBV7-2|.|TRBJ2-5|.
TGTGCCAGCAGCTCAAGACGGGGGTCACAGACCCAGTACTTC
CASSSRRGSQTQYF
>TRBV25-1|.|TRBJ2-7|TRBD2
TGTGCCAGCAGTGGGAGACGTCGGACTAGCGGGAGGGCCGACGAGCAGTACTTC
CASSGRRRTSGRADEQYF
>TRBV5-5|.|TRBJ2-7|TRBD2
TGTGCCAGCAGCCTTGCGGGGGGGCCCTACGAGCAGTACTTC
CASSLAGGPYEQYF
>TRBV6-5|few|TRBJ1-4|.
TGTGCCAGCAGCCGATCGACAGCCCGTACTGAAAAACTGTTTTTT
CASSRSTARTEKLFF
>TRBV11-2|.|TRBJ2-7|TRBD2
TGTGCCAGCAGCTTACTGCCCGACAGTCTAGCGGGTTACGAGCAGTACTTC
CASSLLPDSLAGYEQYF
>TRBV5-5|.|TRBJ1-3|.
TGTGCCAGCAGCTACACAGGGTTCTCTGGAAACACCATATATTTT
CASSYTGFSGNTIYF
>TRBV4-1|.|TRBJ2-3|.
TGCGCCAGCAGCCAAGGAGAGATCTTAATCACAGATACGCAGTATTTT
CASSQGEILITDTQYF
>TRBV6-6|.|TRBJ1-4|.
TGTGCCAGCAGTTCATCAACAGGGATAACTAATGAAAAACTGTTTTTT
CASSSSTGITNEKLFF
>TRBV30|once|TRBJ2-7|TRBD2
TGTGCCTGGAGCGAACTAGCGGGGCACGAGCAGTACTTC
CAWSELAGHEQYF
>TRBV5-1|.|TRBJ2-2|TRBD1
TGCGCCAGCAGCTTGGTTGCAGGGGGCGCGAACGGGGAGCTGTTTTTT
CASSLVAGGANGELFF
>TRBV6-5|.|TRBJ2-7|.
TGTGCCAGCAGTTACTCGAGCAACTTGATATACGAGCAGTACTTC
CASSYSSNLIYEQYF
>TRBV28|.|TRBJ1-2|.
TGTGCCAGCAGCCCCAGACCGGGTGGCTACACCTTC
CASSPRPGGYTF
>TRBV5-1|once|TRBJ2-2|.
TGCGCCAGCAGCTTGGGGACAGTACTCCCGAACACCGGGGAGCTGTTTTTT
CASSLGTVLPNTGELFF
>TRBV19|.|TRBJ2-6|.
TGTGCCAGTAGTATAGATCGAGCAGGCTCTGGGGCCAACGTCCTGACTTTC
CASSIDRAGSGANVLTF
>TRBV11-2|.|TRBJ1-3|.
TGTGCCAGCAGCTGGGGGGGGAGTGGAAACACCATATATTTT
CASSWGGSGNTIYF
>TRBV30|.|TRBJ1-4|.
TGTGCCTGGAGTTTCGGGGTATCTGAAAAACTGTTTTTT
CAWSFGVSEKLFF
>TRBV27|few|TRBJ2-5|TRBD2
TGTGCCAGCAGTTTCGGCTTAGGGCGGGAGGCAGAAGAGACCCAGTACTTC
CASSFGLGREAEETQYF
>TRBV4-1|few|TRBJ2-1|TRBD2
TGCGCCAGCAGCCAAGATCGGACCGAAGGACTAGCGGACAATGAGCAGTTCTTC
CASSQDRTEGLADNEQFF
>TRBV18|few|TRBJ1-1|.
TGTGCCAGCTCACCACCGAGGGGGGGCCGGAACACTGAAGCTTTCTTT
CASSPPRGGRNTEAFF
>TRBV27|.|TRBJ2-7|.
TGTGCCAGCAGTTCCCCAGGGGACTACGAGCAGTACTTC
CASSSPGDYEQYF
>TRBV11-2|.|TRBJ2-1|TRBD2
TGTGCCAGCAGCTTATACGAGCGGGAGTTTAATGAGCAGTTCTTC
CASSLYEREFNEQFF
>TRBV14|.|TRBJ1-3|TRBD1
TGTGCCAGCAGCCGTCGCGTCCGGGACAGCGCCCGAAGCTCTGGAAACACCATATATTTT
CASSRRVRDSARSSGNTIYF
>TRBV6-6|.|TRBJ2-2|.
TGTGCCAGCAGCTCAACAAGGGGGACCGGGGAGCTGTTTTTT
CASSSTRGTGELFF
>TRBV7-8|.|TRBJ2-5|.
TGTGCCAGCAGCACTTTTCGACAGACCCAGCCGCGGACCCAGTACTTC
CASSTFRQTQPRTQYF
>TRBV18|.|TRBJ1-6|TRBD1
TGTGCCAGCTCACCACAGGGACAGGCGCCACGTAATTCACCCCTCCACTTT
CASSPQGQAPRNSPLHF
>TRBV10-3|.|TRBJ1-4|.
TGTGCCATCAGTGACCAGGGGTGGAAACTGTTTTTT
CAISDQGWKLFF
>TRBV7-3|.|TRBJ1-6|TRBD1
TGTGCCAGCAGCTTACGCGACAGGGGTAATTCACCCCTCCACTTT
CASSLRDRGNSPLHF
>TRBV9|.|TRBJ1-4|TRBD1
TGTGCCAGCAGCGTGGGCCCGGGACAGGGGGAAGGAGGGGAACTGTTTTTT
CASSVGPGQGEGGELFF
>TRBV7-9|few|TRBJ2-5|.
TGTGCCAGCAGCCCGGACGGGAACGGCCAAGAGACCCAGTACTTC
CASSPDGNGQETQYF
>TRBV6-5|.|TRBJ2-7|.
TGTGCCACCACCTTAGCCTACGAGCAGTACTTC
CATTLAYEQYF
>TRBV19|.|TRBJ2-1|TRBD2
TGTGCCAGTAGTTCATCGGGGGGGTGGCTAAATGAGCAGTTCTTC
CASSSSGGWLNEQFF
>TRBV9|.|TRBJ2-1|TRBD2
TGTGCCAGCAGCCTGACTAGCGCCAACAATGAGCAGTTCTTC
CASSLTSANNEQFF
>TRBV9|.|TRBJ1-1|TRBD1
TGTGCCAGCAGCGGGCGGACAGGGGCGGGCACTGAAGCTTTCTTT
CASSGRTGAGTEAFF
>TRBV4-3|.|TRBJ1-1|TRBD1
TGCGCCAGCTCGGACAGGGGGAACACTGAAGCTTTCTTT
CASSDRGNTEAFF
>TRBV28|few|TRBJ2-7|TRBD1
TGTGCCAGCAGTCAACCGACAGGGGCCCTTAGCTCCTACGAGCAGTACTTC
CASSQPTGALSSYEQYF
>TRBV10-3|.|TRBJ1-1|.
TGTGCCATCAGTGAGTCGAGCCGAATCGGGTCTGAAGCTTTCTTT
CAISESSRIGSEAFF
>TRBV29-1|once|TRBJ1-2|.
TGCAGCGTTGAAACCACCCGGGTTTATGGCTACACCTTC
CSVETTRVYGYTF
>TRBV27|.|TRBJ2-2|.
TGTGCCACCGCCAATGGACAGAACACCGGGGAGCTGTTTTTT
CATANGQNTGELFF
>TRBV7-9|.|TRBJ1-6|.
TGTTCCAGCAGCTCCGAACATCGGACAGCGCGTAATTCACCCCTCCACTTT
CSSSSEHRTARNSPLHF
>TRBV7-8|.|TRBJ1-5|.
TGTGCCAGCAGCTTAGCGGGCGGGCGAGTCCAGCCCCAGCATTTT
CASSLAGGRVQPQHF
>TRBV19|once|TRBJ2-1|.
TGTGCCAGTAGCATTCAGGGACTCCACAATGAGCAGTTCTTC
CASSIQGLHNEQFF
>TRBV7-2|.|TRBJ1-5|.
TGTGCCAGCAGTCTTAGCAATCAGCCCCAGCATTTT
CASSLSNQPQHF
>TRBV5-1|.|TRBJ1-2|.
TGCGCCAGCAGCTTGACAGCGGATGGCTACACCTTC
CASSLTADGYTF
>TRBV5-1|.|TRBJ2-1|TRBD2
TGCGCCAGCAGCTTGGTTCCTAGCGGGGGTTACAATGAGCAGTTCTTC
CASSLVPSGGYNEQFF